The 8 T cell receptor beta chains listed next were all sequenced from one sample in a study of T cells in Graves' hyperthyroidism and ophthalmopathy. Amplification targeted TCR beta CDR3 regions from RNA transcripts. HTBI primers were the set used in a first-round RT-PCR of the TCR CDR3. TCRdb independently ran MiXCR on the multiplex PCR reads; one entry per CDR3 protein. The sample holds more than 300,000 distinct CDR3 sequences; approximately 15% are singletons and the top ten take about 20%. Sequencing used blood. All receptors derive from a woman aged 25 to 39 with Graves' ophthalmopathy.

This clonotype was recorded many times. The genes are TRBV12-3 or TRBV12-4 and TRBJ2-5; TRBD2 aligns across 11 bases. V lost 2 bases, J lost 2 bases, and 7 bases stayed unmatched. CDR3 size: 17 residues. The CDR3 reads CASSLRLAGGPQETQYF. The CDR3 DNA sequence: TGTGCCAGCAGTTTAAGATTAGCGGGGGGGCCACAAGAGACCCAGTACTTC.

At least ten counts were recorded for this clonotype. This rearrangement joins TRBV28 to TRBJ1-4, with TRBD1 matching over 7 bases. The CDR3 runs 19 residues. The V segment lost 6 bases and the J segment 0 bases; nucleotides outside the gene matches: 16. Germline loops: CDR1 MDHEN, CDR2 SYDVKM. The CDR3 bases are TGTGCCAGCAGCCCTTTCGTAGGAAGACAGGGCCCAACTAATGAAAAACTGTTTTTT. Translation: CASSPFVGRQGPTNEKLFF.

This chain connects TRBV11-2 to TRBJ1-1; D may be TRBD1 (5 bases). With 4 bases removed from V and 3 bases from J, the gap between germline ends came to 18 bases. This CDR3 is built from 16 residues. CDR1 and CDR2 from the germline V gene are SGHAT and FQNNGV. The chain's CDR3 is CASSWIGEGGDTEAFF. The CDR3 region has the DNA TGTGCCAGCAGCTGGATAGGGGAGGGAGGGGACACTGAAGCTTTCTTT.

The DNA of the CDR3 is TGTGCCAGCAGCCTCAGGGGTAGAGGTGCAACTAATGAAAAACTGTTTTTT. Encoded protein: CASSLRGRGATNEKLFF. The V gene is TRBV13, the J gene TRBJ1-4; D perhaps matches TRBD1 (6 bases). The germline V gene encodes CDR1 PRHDT and CDR2 FYEKMQ (reference sequence). CDR3 length: 17 amino acids. Trimming shortened V by 5 bases and J by 0 bases, and 16 bases separated the two germline ends.

This clonotype has at least ten counts. CDR3 sequence (DNA): TGTGCCTGGAGATCAGTTTCGCGTGGCTACACCTTC. Translated: CAWRSVSRGYTF. This rearrangement joins TRBV30 to TRBJ1-2; D not resolved. Germline V gene lookup returns CDR1 GTSNPN and CDR2 SVGIG (reference sequence). This CDR3 spans 12 amino acids. V was clipped by 3 bases and J by 7 bases, with 12 bases between them.

V gene TRBV10-3 combines with J gene TRBJ2-2; 8 positions match TRBD2. Trimming removed 0 bases from V and 1 base from J; junction bases left unmatched: 10. The CDR3 has 19 residues. Germline V gives CDR1 ENHRY, CDR2 SYGVKD. DNA for the CDR3: TGTGCCATCAGTGAGTCGGTGGGACCAGCGGGGGTGAACACCGGGGAGCTGTTTTTT. It translates to CAISESVGPAGVNTGELFF.

Remarks on this clonotype: This may stem from a read error, because a much larger clone lies one nucleotide away. The gene calls are TRBV3-1 and TRBJ2-7; 7 bases are shared with TRBD1. CDR1 and CDR2 (germline): LGHDT, YNNKEL (reference sequence). The CDR3 consists of 15 residues. The CDR3 DNA reads TGTGCCAGCAGCCAAGATTCAGACAGGGCCTACGAGCAGCACTTC. It yields the protein CASSQDSDRAYEQHF.

The chain uses TRBV10-2 and TRBJ2-1, with 12 bases that match TRBD2. The V gene end was trimmed by 2 bases and the J gene end by 9 bases; junction bases not matched to a gene: 2. The germline gives CDR1 WSHSY, CDR2 SAAADI. The CDR3 is made up of 14 amino acids. CDR3 sequence (DNA): TGCGCCAGCAGTGAGGGACTAGCGGGGACTGAGCAGTTCTTC. Translating gives CASSEGLAGTEQFF.